The rows below give T cell receptor beta chains drawn from one sample of a study of T cell responses to AZD1222 COVID-19 vaccine. TCRdb's table, derived via immunoSEQ multiplex PCR, lists solely in-frame clones and lacks some. The profile shows more than 85,000 clones, over 75% of them singletons. The specimen was peripheral blood, collected on day 0 of AZD1222 vaccination. These receptors all stem from an adult in good health. Each CDR3 is given with its conserved first and last residue. Fields, in order: CDR3 protein, CDR3 DNA, J gene, V gene, clone size, D gene. D genes are given only for firm matches. Clone size is stated in some rows and not others, as once, few, many or a class when expanded.

CASSIGTANSPLHF | TGTGCCAGCAGCATAGGGACAGCAAATTCACCCCTCCACTTT | TRBJ1-6 | TRBV7-3 | NA | TRBD1
CASRKPGTADEKLFF | TGTGCCAGCAGAAAACCCGGGACAGCAGATGAAAAACTGTTTTTT | TRBJ1-4 | TRBV27 | NA | TRBD1
CASSELVGSGYTF | TGTGCCAGCAGTGAATTGGTGGGCAGTGGCTACACCTTC | TRBJ1-2 | TRBV6-1 | few | NA
CASSRQTYNYGYTF | TGTGCCAGCAGTCGACAGACCTATAACTATGGCTACACCTTC | TRBJ1-2 | TRBV28 | NA | NA
CASSVRQGLSSYNEQFF | TGTGCCAGCAGCGTTAGACAGGGGCTAAGCTCCTACAATGAGCAGTTCTTC | TRBJ2-1 | TRBV9 | few | TRBD1
CASSSEGKTQYF | TGTGCCAGCAGCTCCGAAGGGAAGACCCAGTACTTC | TRBJ2-5 | TRBV6-1 | NA | NA
CASSLTRGLRYTEAFF | TGTGCCAGCAGCTTGACCAGGGGGCTACGGTACACTGAAGCTTTCTTT | TRBJ1-1 | TRBV7-8 | NA | TRBD1
CATRPPTGSNQPQHF | TGTGCCACCAGGCCCCCGACCGGGAGCAATCAGCCCCAGCATTTT | TRBJ1-5 | TRBV24-1 | NA | NA
CASSEQGSLAKNIQYF | TGTGCCAGCAGTGAACAGGGGAGTCTAGCCAAAAACATTCAGTACTTC | TRBJ2-4 | TRBV2 | NA | NA
CAISGGTGETQYF | TGTGCCATCAGTGGGGGGACAGGGGAGACCCAGTACTTC | TRBJ2-5 | TRBV10-3 | NA | TRBD1
CASSLADTTDTQYF | TGCGCCAGCAGCTTGGCTGACACCACAGATACGCAGTATTTT | TRBJ2-3 | TRBV5-1 | NA | NA
CASSLRPWTDNANTGELFF | TGTGCCAGCTCACTCCGACCATGGACAGACAACGCGAACACCGGGGAGCTGTTTTTT | TRBJ2-2 | TRBV18 | NA | NA
CASSVVTSGSYNEQFF | TGTGCCAGCAGCGTAGTAACTAGCGGGTCCTACAATGAGCAGTTCTTC | TRBJ2-1 | TRBV9 | NA | TRBD2
CAWSGQGNSPLHF | TGTGCCTGGAGTGGACAGGGGAATTCACCCCTCCACTTT | TRBJ1-6 | TRBV30 | NA | TRBD1
CAWRSGLLKYGYTF | TGTGCCTGGAGGTCGGGACTCTTAAAGTATGGCTACACCTTC | TRBJ1-2 | TRBV30 | NA | NA
CASSHGTGGHQPQHF | TGTGCCAGCAGCCACGGGACAGGGGGGCATCAGCCCCAGCATTTT | TRBJ1-5 | TRBV6-5 | NA | TRBD1
CASSEGSRAFF | TGTGCCAGCAGTGAAGGGAGCAGAGCTTTCTTT | TRBJ1-1 | TRBV6-1 | few | NA
CASRRQGPTYEQYF | TGTGCCAGCCGAAGACAGGGGCCTACCTACGAGCAGTACTTC | TRBJ2-7 | TRBV25-1 | NA | TRBD1
CATSDVLGEQFF | TGTGCCACCAGTGATGTCCTGGGGGAGCAGTTCTTC | TRBJ2-1 | TRBV24-1 | NA | NA
CASKSYKGAEAFF | TGTGCCAGCAAAAGCTATAAAGGCGCTGAAGCTTTCTTT | TRBJ1-1 | TRBV12-3/TRBV12-4 | NA | NA
CSVGSDRLLNQETQYF | TGCAGCGTCGGATCCGACAGGCTCCTAAACCAAGAGACCCAGTACTTC | TRBJ2-5 | TRBV29-1 | NA | NA
CASSSPASGGAIHEQYF | TGTGCCAGCAGCTCGCCGGCTAGCGGGGGGGCCATCCACGAGCAGTACTTC | TRBJ2-7 | TRBV7-2 | NA | TRBD2
CASSVHGSSYEQYF | TGTGCCAGCAGCGTGCACGGTAGCTCCTACGAGCAGTACTTC | TRBJ2-7 | TRBV9 | NA | NA
CASSLYQGAGELFF | TGTGCCAGCAGCTTATATCAGGGAGCCGGGGAGCTGTTTTTT | TRBJ2-2 | TRBV7-3 | NA | NA
CASSYFGGGTDTQYF | TGTGCCAGCAGTTACTTCGGGGGGGGCACAGATACGCAGTATTTT | TRBJ2-3 | TRBV6-5 | once | TRBD2
CASRGKGTSRTDTQYF | TGCGCCAGCAGGGGGAAAGGGACGTCCCGCACAGATACGCAGTATTTT | TRBJ2-3 | TRBV5-1 | NA | NA
CASSLVRGHSTDTQYF | TGTGCCAGCAGCTTGGTCCGGGGGCACTCCACAGATACGCAGTATTTT | TRBJ2-3 | TRBV5-4 | NA | NA
CASSPWGGSDEQFF | TGTGCCAGCAGCCCGTGGGGGGGTAGCGATGAGCAGTTCTTC | TRBJ2-1 | TRBV11-3 | NA | TRBD2
CASSLVLNQPQHF | TGTGCCAGCAGTTTAGTCCTAAATCAGCCCCAGCATTTT | TRBJ1-5 | TRBV27 | NA | NA
CASGGAALGAFF | TGTGCCAGCGGAGGGGCTGCTTTAGGAGCTTTCTTT | TRBJ1-1 | TRBV11-3 | NA | NA
CASSLDRLNTEAFF | TGTGCCAGCTCCCTGGACAGGTTGAACACTGAAGCTTTCTTT | TRBJ1-1 | TRBV18 | NA | TRBD1
CATSSPGGGRSSYGYTF | TGTGCCACCAGCAGTCCCGGAGGGGGCCGATCGTCCTATGGCTACACCTTC | TRBJ1-2 | TRBV15 | NA | TRBD1
CASSLWGNGYTF | TGTGCCAGCAGTTTATGGGGGAATGGCTACACCTTC | TRBJ1-2 | TRBV28 | once | NA
CASGLAGVQETQYF | TGTGCCAGTGGACTAGCGGGGGTTCAAGAGACCCAGTACTTC | TRBJ2-5 | TRBV5-8 | NA | TRBD2
CASSPRTAEAFF | TGTGCCAGCAGTCCCCGGACAGCTGAAGCTTTCTTT | TRBJ1-1 | TRBV12-3/TRBV12-4 | few | NA
CAWTLRRQSEKLFF | TGTGCCTGGACCCTTCGAAGGCAGTCCGAAAAACTGTTTTTT | TRBJ1-4 | TRBV30 | NA | NA
CASSIQGTMIYNSPLHF | TGTGCCAGCAGCATCCAAGGGACAATGATATATAATTCACCCCTCCACTTT | TRBJ1-6 | TRBV21-1 | NA | NA
CASSRRWTEWTLHF | TGTGCCAGCAGCCGACGGTGGACAGAGTGGACCCTCCACTTT | TRBJ1-6 | TRBV3-1/TRBV3-2 | NA | NA
CASSEAWTRPTGELFF | TGTGCCAGCAGTGAAGCATGGACTCGACCGACCGGGGAGCTGTTTTTT | TRBJ2-2 | TRBV6-1 | NA | NA
CASSIVRGVRDQPQHF | TGTGCCAGTAGTATTGTTAGGGGGGTCAGAGATCAGCCCCAGCATTTT | TRBJ1-5 | TRBV19 | NA | NA
CASRDLAGGPQETQYF | TGTGCCAGCAGGGATCTAGCGGGAGGGCCCCAAGAGACCCAGTACTTC | TRBJ2-5 | TRBV7-9 | NA | TRBD2
CASRLRDLYTGELFF | TGTGCCAGCAGGTTACGGGACCTATACACCGGGGAGCTGTTTTTT | TRBJ2-2 | TRBV6-4 | NA | NA
CATSRGTGPFHEQYF | TGTGCCACCAGCAGAGGGACAGGGCCCTTCCACGAGCAGTACTTC | TRBJ2-7 | TRBV15 | NA | TRBD1
CASSPKQENSPLHF | TGTGCCAGCTCACCCAAACAGGAGAATTCACCCCTCCACTTT | TRBJ1-6 | TRBV18 | NA | NA
CASSEIRGLADYNEQFF | TGTGCCAGCAGCGAAATTAGGGGACTAGCGGATTACAATGAGCAGTTCTTC | TRBJ2-1 | TRBV7-2 | NA | TRBD2
CASSLSGTGAYNEQFF | TGTGCCAGCAGCCTCTCCGGGACAGGCGCTTACAATGAGCAGTTCTTC | TRBJ2-1 | TRBV11-2 | NA | TRBD1
CASSQTVGEKLFF | TGTGCCAGTAGTCAAACAGTAGGCGAAAAACTGTTTTTT | TRBJ1-4 | TRBV19 | NA | NA
CATSGQFINYGYTF | TGTGCCACCAGCGGACAGTTTATTAACTATGGCTACACCTTC | TRBJ1-2 | TRBV24-1 | NA | NA
CASSQGGQGDYEQYF | TGTGCCAGCAGCCAAGGGGGACAGGGAGATTACGAGCAGTACTTC | TRBJ2-7 | TRBV3-1/TRBV3-2 | NA | TRBD1
CAWSVGWSGRNQPQHF | TGTGCCTGGAGTGTAGGGTGGTCAGGACGCAATCAGCCCCAGCATTTT | TRBJ1-5 | TRBV30 | few | NA
CASSLARGLPLHF | TGTGCCAGCAGTTTAGCGAGGGGGTTACCCCTCCACTTT | TRBJ1-6 | TRBV12-3/TRBV12-4 | once | NA
CASSIEGTDTQYF | TGTGCCAGCAGCATCGAGGGGACAGATACGCAGTATTTT | TRBJ2-3 | TRBV5-4 | once | NA
CASSLTGVQETQYF | TGCGCCAGCAGCTTGACAGGGGTTCAAGAGACCCAGTACTTC | TRBJ2-5 | TRBV5-1 | NA | TRBD1
CASSLSQTLGADTQYF | TGTGCCAGCAGTTTATCTCAAACCCTCGGTGCAGATACGCAGTATTTT | TRBJ2-3 | TRBV28 | NA | NA